A selection of T cell receptor beta chains follows, all from one sample in a study of cytomegalovirus exposure and HLA in healthy donors. The assay was immunoSEQ multiplex PCR, and TCRdb's table has in-frame clones only and misses some. The data show about 160,000 clones, over 70% seen once. Sequenced sample: PBMCs. The receptors stem from a man younger than 35 in good health and CMV-seropositive. The conserved cysteine and the conserved F or W are not part of the CDR3 here. The D gene is left open where the match is weak.

CDR3 | J | D | V
ASSPDIPNTEAF | TRBJ1-1 | NA | TRBV18
ASSLPLSPLYEQY | NA | NA | TRBV11-2
ASRRGGSSYNEQF | TRBJ2-1 | TRBD2 | TRBV7-9
ASSQIGQGALNEKLF | TRBJ1-4 | TRBD1 | TRBV18
SVDSINYGYT | TRBJ1-2 | NA | TRBV29-1
ASSPDRNQPQH | TRBJ1-5 | NA | TRBV5-4
ASSTGCYQETQY | TRBJ2-5 | NA | TRBV6-1
ASIRDNQEKLF | TRBJ1-4 | NA | TRBV2
ASRPKNGLTRDTQY | TRBJ2-3 | NA | TRBV7-9
ASSPQGGNTGELF | TRBJ2-2 | TRBD1 | TRBV7-2
ASSQEETGRVDTEAF | TRBJ1-1 | TRBD1 | TRBV4-2
ASSPLPDNAGEQY | TRBJ2-7 | NA | TRBV18
ASSSKPLAGEETQY | TRBJ2-5 | TRBD2 | TRBV7-9
ASSQAGGGSYEQY | TRBJ2-7 | TRBD2 | TRBV4-1
ASSHPQGGYGYT | TRBJ1-2 | NA | TRBV4-2
ASSSRGGTDYGYT | TRBJ1-2 | NA | TRBV7-2
ASSPGTSGSFEQF | TRBJ2-1 | TRBD2 | TRBV5-4
ASSLTSPDRDEKLF | TRBJ1-4 | TRBD1 | TRBV7-9
ASSSSAGRAYEQY | TRBJ2-7 | NA | TRBV11-2
ASSHPNSLSGERGYT | TRBJ1-2 | NA | TRBV23-1
ASGGQAYEQY | TRBJ2-7 | TRBD1 | TRBV28
ASSVIYSSNQPQH | TRBJ1-5 | NA | TRBV19
ASSLVQAGGPTGELF | TRBJ2-2 | TRBD2 | TRBV13
ASRAPPGLSSYEQY | TRBJ2-7 | NA | TRBV21-1
ASSPLGAPQRLSTDTQY | TRBJ2-3 | NA | TRBV7-9
ATKDRLTYEQY | TRBJ2-7 | TRBD1 | TRBV27
ASSQEGRSYEQY | TRBJ2-7 | NA | TRBV5-4
ASSFVDRGLREQY | TRBJ2-7 | TRBD1 | TRBV7-2
ASSLGLAENIQY | TRBJ2-4 | TRBD2 | TRBV5-1
ASSPSRDEQF | TRBJ2-1 | NA | TRBV5-4
ASRLDCKHGSYEQY | TRBJ2-7 | NA | TRBV12-2
ASSLGAGNGYT | TRBJ1-2 | NA | TRBV7-9
ASSLTGVGGGHTDTQY | TRBJ2-3 | TRBD2 | TRBV7-2
ASSAPPEAPGDEQY | TRBJ2-7 | NA | TRBV9
ASSLHFGAEAF | TRBJ1-1 | NA | TRBV7-3
SVDRGCRQY | TRBJ2-7 | NA | TRBV29-1
ASYHNTLPNYGYT | TRBJ1-2 | NA | TRBV9
ASSPAGTGNEKLF | TRBJ1-4 | TRBD1 | TRBV19
ASSVVTGGYNEQF | TRBJ2-1 | TRBD1 | TRBV9
ASSFPTSHTGELF | TRBJ2-2 | TRBD2 | TRBV7-9
ASVDEGAFISGNTIY | TRBJ1-3 | TRBD1 | TRBV11-2
ASSGTGASGHQETQY | TRBJ2-5 | TRBD1 | TRBV5-4
ASSTPGQGVYEQY | TRBJ2-7 | TRBD1 | TRBV27
ASSQGTGSQPQH | TRBJ1-5 | NA | TRBV4-2
ASSPRGVRYQPQH | TRBJ1-5 | NA | TRBV5-8
ASSYYGQLGPNQPQH | TRBJ1-5 | NA | TRBV6-4
ASSKGLAGDVIYNEQF | TRBJ2-1 | TRBD2 | TRBV19
ASSRGAYEQY | TRBJ2-7 | NA | TRBV25-1
ASSGGTVQSDEQY | TRBJ2-7 | NA | TRBV5-1
ASSVGGRSGETQY | TRBJ2-5 | TRBD2 | TRBV11-3